This T cell receptor beta chain was retrieved from a study of blood T cell repertoires in COVID-19. Across the study: Whether acute or convalescent, the COVID-19 samples came from the United States, Italy and Spain.

Authors' data handling: Reference gene primer amplification yielded estimated nucleated cell counts. The repertoire was sequenced with immunoSEQ multiplex PCR; TCRdb's copy has only in-frame clones and lacks some. D and trimming come from the DNA, and the V and J calls and clone size come from that table. The profile shows approximately 80,000 clones, 82% of them singletons. The CDR3 spans 16 residues. The sequence was obtained from a human donor in a cohort sampled during active COVID-19. This chain joins TRBV21-1 and TRBJ1-5; the D call TRBD1 from the table was never checked on the DNA. TRBV21-1 is a pseudogene. Sequencing used peripheral blood. The CDR3 protein is CASSKGRRRSNQPQHF. DNA for the CDR3: TGTGCCAGCAGCAAAGGCAGGCGCAGAAGCAATCAGCCCCAGCATTTT.